Listed below are T cell receptor beta chains from one sample, sequenced in a study of beta chain features in type 1 diabetes. The data were produced by immunoSEQ multiplex PCR, yet TCRdb's version contains in-frame clones alone and is incomplete. The sample records roughly 230,000 clones, about 9.3% being singletons. Input material: naive CD4+ T cells from blood. All receptors come from a woman aged 18-35 years in good health. The CDR3 runs from the conserved cysteine through the conserved F or W. Fields, in order: clone size, D gene, J gene, V gene, CDR3 DNA, CDR3 protein. The D gene is left open where the match is weak. Size values are once, few and many counts, or a class for expanded clones, and some rows have none.

few,TRBD2,TRBJ2-5,TRBV2,TGTGCCAGCAAACTAGCGGGGGGGCCTCCGAGTGAGACCCAGTACTTC,CASKLAGGPPSETQYF
NA,TRBD2,TRBJ2-6,TRBV2,TGTGCCAGCAGGGGGGGGAGCTCTGGGGCCAACGTCCTGACTTTC,CASRGGSSGANVLTF
NA,NA,TRBJ2-2,TRBV6-5,TGTGCCAGCAGTCCGGACAGCCCTAACACCGGGGAGCTGTTTTTT,CASSPDSPNTGELFF
few,NA,TRBJ1-4,TRBV5-6,TGTGCCAGCAGCTTGGCTGCAGGCAATGAAAAACTGTTTTTT,CASSLAAGNEKLFF
NA,NA,TRBJ2-3,TRBV15,TGTGCCACCAGCAGAGATCGGGGCACAGATACGCAGTATTTT,CATSRDRGTDTQYF
NA,TRBD2,TRBJ2-1,TRBV5-4,TGTGCCAGCAGCTGGGCTTCGAGGGGAGGGTCGTACAATGAGCAGTTCTTC,CASSWASRGGSYNEQFF
few,TRBD2,TRBJ2-1,TRBV5-1,TGCGCCAGCAGAGGACTAGCGGGAAGCAATGAGCAGTTCTTC,CASRGLAGSNEQFF
NA,NA,TRBJ1-1,TRBV18,TGTGCCAGCTCGCGCTCCTCAGGGGCAGGGGACACTGAAGCTTTCTTT,CASSRSSGAGDTEAFF
few,NA,TRBJ2-1,TRBV2,TGTGCCAGCAGTAAAGAGTTTGGCGGCTACAATGAGCAGTTCTTC,CASSKEFGGYNEQFF
few,TRBD1,TRBJ1-2,TRBV4-1,TGCGCCAGCAGCCAAGAGGGGCGACAGGGGTATTATGGCTACACCTTC,CASSQEGRQGYYGYTF
NA,TRBD2,TRBJ2-1,TRBV30,TGTGCCTGGAGTGCCCTAGCGGCCGGCTACAATGAGCAGTTCTTC,CAWSALAAGYNEQFF
NA,TRBD1,TRBJ1-3,TRBV7-9,TGTGCCAGCAGCGATCGGACAGGGGGCGAGAGCTCTGGAAACACCATATATTTT,CASSDRTGGESSGNTIYF
NA,TRBD1,TRBJ2-7,TRBV30,TGTGCCTGGACCTGGACAGGGCAAGGCGAGCAGTACTTC,CAWTWTGQGEQYF
few,NA,TRBJ1-1,TRBV27,TGTGCCAGCAGCCGACCGGGAGAGAACACTGAAGCTTTCTTT,CASSRPGENTEAFF
NA,NA,TRBJ2-7,TRBV4-1,TGCGCCAGCAGCCAAGATCCTACAGGGTACGAGCAGTACTTC,CASSQDPTGYEQYF
NA,NA,TRBJ2-7,TRBV6-1,TGTGCCAGCAGTGACCGGCCAGGGCCGGACGAGCAGTACTTC,CASSDRPGPDEQYF
few,TRBD1,TRBJ2-2,TRBV29-1,TGCAGCGTTGGGACAGGGACGAACACCGGGGAGCTGTTTTTT,CSVGTGTNTGELFF
many,NA,TRBJ2-5,TRBV6-5,TGTGCCAGCAGTTCCGGAGAGACCCAGTACTTC,CASSSGETQYF
NA,TRBD1,TRBJ2-4,TRBV9,TGTGCCAGCAGCGTTCGGACAGGGGGCTTAAACATTCAGTACTTC,CASSVRTGGLNIQYF
few,NA,TRBJ1-1,TRBV9,TGTGCCAGCAGCGTAGCTGGGACAAAGAACACTGAAGCTTTCTTT,CASSVAGTKNTEAFF
few,NA,TRBJ2-7,TRBV5-1,TGCGCCAGCAGCTCTGGACAGTTCGAGCAGTACTTC,CASSSGQFEQYF